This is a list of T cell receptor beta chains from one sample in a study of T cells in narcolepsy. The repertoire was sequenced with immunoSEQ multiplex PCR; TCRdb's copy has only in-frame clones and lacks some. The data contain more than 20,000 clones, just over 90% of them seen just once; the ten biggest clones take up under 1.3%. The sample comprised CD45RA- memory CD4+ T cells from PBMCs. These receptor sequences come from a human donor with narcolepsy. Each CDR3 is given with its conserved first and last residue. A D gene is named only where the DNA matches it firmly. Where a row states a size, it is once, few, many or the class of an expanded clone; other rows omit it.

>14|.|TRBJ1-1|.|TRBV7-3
TGTGCCAGCAGCTTTAACCCGGTTTCCACTGAAGCTTTCTTT
CASSFNPVSTEAFF
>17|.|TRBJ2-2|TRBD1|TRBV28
TGTGCCAGCAGGCCGGTAGGGGACAGCGCCTTAATTGGGGAGCTGTTTTTT
CASRPVGDSALIGELFF
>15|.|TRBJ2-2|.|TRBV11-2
TGTGCCAGCAGCTTAGGCCAGACGAACACCGGGGAGCTGTTTTTT
CASSLGQTNTGELFF
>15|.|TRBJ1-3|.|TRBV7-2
TGTGCCAGCAGCCCAACGGGGGACTCTGGAAACACCATATATTTT
CASSPTGDSGNTIYF
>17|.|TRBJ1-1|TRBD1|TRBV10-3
TGTGCCATCAGTGAGCCTCTAGGACAGGGGAGGGGCACTGAAGCTTTCTTT
CAISEPLGQGRGTEAFF
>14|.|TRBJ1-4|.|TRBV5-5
TGTGCCAGCAGCTTGGTCGTGGGTTCGCAGGACCCGTTTTTT
CASSLVVGSQDPFF
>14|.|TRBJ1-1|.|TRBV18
TGTGCCAGCTCACTAAGGGAGGGTTTAGCAGAAGCTTTCTTT
CASSLREGLAEAFF
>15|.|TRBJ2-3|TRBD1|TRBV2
TGTGCCAGCAGGGGACAGGACCCTAGCACAGATACGCAGTATTTT
CASRGQDPSTDTQYF
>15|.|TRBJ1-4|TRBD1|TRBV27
TGTGCCAGCAGTCAAAGGACAGGGGAAGAAGAAAAACTGTTTTTT
CASSQRTGEEEKLFF
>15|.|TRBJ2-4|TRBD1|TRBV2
TGTGCCAGCGGGTGGGGGACAGGGCCCAAAAACATTCAGTACTTC
CASGWGTGPKNIQYF
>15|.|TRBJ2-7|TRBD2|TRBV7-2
TGTGCCAGCAGCTTAGGATGGACTAGCGGGACCGAGCAGTACTTC
CASSLGWTSGTEQYF
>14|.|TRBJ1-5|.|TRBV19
TGTGCCAGTAGTGGAGGGCTTAGCAATCAGCCCCAGCATTTT
CASSGGLSNQPQHF
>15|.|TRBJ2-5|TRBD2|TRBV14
TGTGCCAGCAGCCAAGGGGACTATCCCGGGGAGACCCAGTACTTC
CASSQGDYPGETQYF
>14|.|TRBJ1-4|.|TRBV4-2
TGTGCCAGCGCTTCGACACCTCCTAATGAAAAACTGTTTTTT
CASASTPPNEKLFF
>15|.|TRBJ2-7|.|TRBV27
TGTGCCAGCAGTTTTTTCGCGCCACCCTCCTACGAGCAGTACTTC
CASSFFAPPSYEQYF
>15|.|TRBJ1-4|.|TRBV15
TGTGCCACCAGCAGAGATCAAGCGGGAAATGAAAAACTGTTTTTT
CATSRDQAGNEKLFF
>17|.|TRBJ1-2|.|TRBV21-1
TGTGCCAGCAGCAACTCAACATATGTCACAGGGGTCCATGGCTACACCTTC
CASSNSTYVTGVHGYTF
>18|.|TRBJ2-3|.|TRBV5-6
TGTGCCAGCAGCTTGGCCGGATGGCCGGGAGTTCGAACAGATACGCAGTATTTT
CASSLAGWPGVRTDTQYF
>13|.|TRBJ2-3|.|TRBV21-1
TGTGCCAGCAGCAAGGACGGCACAGATACGCAGTATTTT
CASSKDGTDTQYF
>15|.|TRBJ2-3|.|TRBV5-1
TGCGCCAGCAGCTTAGGGTCCCCGGGCGCAGATACGCAGTATTTT
CASSLGSPGADTQYF
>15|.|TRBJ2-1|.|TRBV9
TGTGCCAGCAGCGTCTCTGAGCGTTCCTACAATGAGCAGTTCTTC
CASSVSERSYNEQFF
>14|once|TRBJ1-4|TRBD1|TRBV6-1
TGTGCCAGCAGTCGGACAGGGGAAGGCGAAAAACTGTTTTTT
CASSRTGEGEKLFF
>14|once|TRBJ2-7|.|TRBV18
TGTGCCAGCTCACCTCCCGGGACATCCCTCGAGCAGTACTTC
CASSPPGTSLEQYF